This T cell receptor (beta chain) was retrieved from a study of cytomegalovirus exposure and HLA in healthy donors. Of note for this clone: Its antigen is unidentified.

Use of 60 Vbeta and 13 Jbeta primers characterized the PCR. Assay used: immunoSEQ multiplex PCR; TCRdb lists only in-frame clones, some missing. Of 180,000 or so clones listed, approximately 65% are singletons. The CDR3 totals 17 residues. Deletions cut 9 bases from V and 4 bases from J, with 27 bases between. Germline V gene data show CDR1 as SGHRS and CDR2 as YFSETQ. Study-level results: The study listed approximately 160 cytomegalovirus-associated TCR beta chains. Later work associated roughly 15,000 TCR beta sequences with HLA alleles at 0.05 false discovery rate.

Sequences were obtained from PBMCs. The clonotype was recovered from a man aged 35 to 55 in good health and CMV-seronegative. The chain is built from TRBV5-1 and TRBJ2-3; D is possibly TRBD2 (7 bases). The CDR3 region is CATRPGGRGIGSDTQYF. The CDR3 DNA follows: TGCGCCACCCGCCCCGGGGGGCGCGGTATAGGATCAGATACGCAGTATTTT.